The source of this T cell receptor beta chain is a study of radiotherapy plus CTLA-4 blockade in lung cancer. Looking at the study overall: With 25% to 40% of patients having disease control, objective responses were seen in approximately 19%.

Unmatched junction bases numbered 11, after V lost 3 bases and J lost 7 bases. This CDR3 contains 16 residues. CDR1 and CDR2 (germline): SGDLS, YYNGEE. The repertoire was sequenced with immunoSEQ multiplex PCR; TCRdb's copy has only in-frame clones and lacks some. The repertoire includes some 73,000 clones, about 78% of them detected once, and 20% to 25% sits in the top ten. The study, taken as a whole, reports: After treatment with radiotherapy plus ipilimumab, TCR clones that came from the tumor expanded in blood.

Comment on this clone: The antigen is not known.

Focal radiation plus CTLA-4 blockade with ipilimumab was given to patients with chemo-refractory metastatic non-small-cell lung cancer. Source: peripheral blood, taken from a patient treated with radiotherapy plus ipilimumab. This clonotype was obtained from a human donor with non-small cell lung cancer whose response to radiotherapy plus ipilimumab could not be evaluated. Some clones in this sample may be carry-over from other donors' samples. The genes are TRBV9 and TRBJ1-4, with 8 bases lining up with TRBD1. This CDR3 is CASSASAGGAGEKLFF. CDR3 nucleotides: TGTGCCAGCAGCGCGTCCGCAGGGGGCGCGGGTGAAAAACTGTTTTTT.